This TCR beta chain derives from a study of CD8 T cells in Susac syndrome. Germline CDR1 reads MDHEN; CDR2 reads SYDVKM. With 7 bases removed from V and 0 bases from J, the gap between germline ends came to 9 bases. The CDR3 sequence is 13 residues long. After extraction with the RNeasy kit, roughly 0.45 to 1 ug of the RNA was reverse transcribed using random hexamers. Across 54 Vbeta and 13 Jbeta, TCR beta CDR3 was amplified with immunoSEQ multiplex PCR. TCRdb re-called the immunoSEQ multiplex PCR reads through MiXCR, storing one row per CDR3 protein. The repertoire holds about 210,000 distinct CDR3 sequences, with 94% as singletons. CD8+ and CD4+ blood T cells underwent TCR beta sequencing. Study-wide results and caveats: Expansion of clones was not seen in the CD4+ T cell repertoires of Susac syndrome.

Details on this clonotype: Its target is unknown.

The sequencing input was CD4+ T cells from PBMCs. This receptor was identified in a human donor with Susac syndrome. The chain uses TRBV28 and TRBJ1-2; tentative D call: TRBD1 (6 bases). CDR3 DNA sequence: TGTGCCAGCAACGGGGGCGCTAACTATGGCTACACCTTC. Amino acids: CASNGGANYGYTF.